These 26 T cell receptor beta chains were sequenced from one sample in a study of shared clonotypes between healthy human individuals. Profiling relied on immunoSEQ multiplex PCR, and the TCRdb table lists in-frame clones only, not all of them. In the table there are about 380,000 clones, 95% to 97% of which are singletons. The sequenced sample consisted of memory CD8+ T cells sorted from blood. Subset indicated: CD45RO+ cells pooled with CCR7-negative TemRA cells. These receptors all stem from a man aged 30 to 39 in good health.

The chain combines TRBV29-1 with TRBJ2-7, with 8 bases aligning to TRBD1. With V trimmed by 7 bases and J by 3 bases, 5 bases remained unmatched. The V gene's germline CDR1 is SQVTM and CDR2 ANQGSEA. The CDR3 is 12 amino acids. The CDR3 coding sequence is TGCAGCGGGTCTGGACAGGGCTACGAGCAGTACTTC. It specifies CSGSGQGYEQYF.

Concerning this clone itself: Compared with germline, one end of the junction differs, possibly owing to a read error. V gene TRBV7-7 combines with J gene TRBJ2-1; 9 bases match TRBD1. This CDR3 contains 15 residues. CDR1 is SSHAT, CDR2 FNYEAQ, per germline (reference sequence). CDR3 region: CASSLAGTGSNEQFF. The CDR3 DNA follows: TGTGCTAGCAGCTTAGCCGGGACAGGGAGCAATGAGCAGTTCTTC.

The rearrangement joins TRBV27 to TRBJ2-7; D possibly uses TRBD1 or TRBD2 (6 bases each). CDR3 size: 18 residues. In germline, CDR1 is MNHEY, CDR2 SMNVEV (reference sequence). The V end lost 6 bases, the J end lost 1 base, and 25 bases lay between the germline ends. Here the CDR3 reads CASSSYLPAGAGSYEQYF. As DNA, the CDR3 is TGTGCCAGCAGCTCTTATCTTCCAGCAGGGGCGGGGTCCTACGAGCAGTACTTC.

The V and J genes are TRBV6-5 and TRBJ2-3; D possibly corresponds to TRBD1 (6 bases). The CDR3 runs to 15 residues. CDR1 and CDR2 from the germline V gene are MNHEY and SVGAGI. V shed 0 bases and J shed 2 bases, with 9 bases lying between them. The CDR3 region is CASSYSGAHTDTQYF. CDR3 DNA sequence: TGTGCCAGCAGTTACTCGGGGGCGCACACAGATACGCAGTATTTT.

The rearrangement joins TRBV29-1 to TRBJ1-5, with 10 bases matching TRBD1. The germline V gene encodes CDR1 SQVTM and CDR2 ANQGSEA. The CDR3 length is 13 residues. With V trimmed by 4 bases and J by 6 bases, 3 bases remained unmatched. This CDR3 is CSVGQGAGQPQHF. CDR3 coding DNA: TGCAGCGTTGGACAGGGGGCGGGTCAGCCCCAGCATTTT. Supplemented by reference TRBV29-1 and TRBJ1-5, the full variable domain reads SAVISQKPSRDICQRGTSLTIQCQVDSQVTMMFWYRQQPGQSLTLIATANQGSEATYESGFVIDKFPISRPNLTFSTLTVSNMSPEDSSIYLCSVGQGAGQPQHFGDGTRLSIL.

As concerns this clone: This specimen includes other DNA sequences encoding the same CDR3. This chain joins TRBV10-3 and TRBJ1-4; D possibly corresponds to TRBD1 (6 bases). Germline values: CDR1 ENHRY, CDR2 SYGVKD. Trimming pared 4 bases from V and 0 bases from J, leaving 6 bases between. The CDR3 extends over 14 amino acids. This chain's CDR3 is CAISGTATNEKLFF. CDR3 coding DNA: TGTGCCATCAGTGGGACAGCAACTAATGAAAAACTGTTTTTT.

The table lists this clone with a count of one. The chain recombines TRBV28 with TRBJ2-1; 11 bases are a match to TRBD2. V gave up 3 bases and J gave up 2 bases; unmatched junction bases: 6. The CDR3 has 17 residues. The germline gives CDR1 MDHEN, CDR2 SYDVKM. The CDR3 nucleotides read TGTGCCAGCAGTTTCCCACGACTAGCGGGAACCTACAATGAGCAGTTCTTC. This encodes CASSFPRLAGTYNEQFF.

V gene TRBV30 combines with J gene TRBJ2-1; D not resolved. The length of the CDR3 is 11 residues. Trimming stripped 2 bases from V and 6 bases from J, with 5 bases between. In germline, CDR1 is GTSNPN, CDR2 SVGIG (reference sequence). The CDR3 protein is CAWSLTNEQFF. The CDR3 DNA reads as TGTGCCTGGAGTTTGACCAATGAGCAGTTCTTC.

V usage is TRBV19 and J usage is TRBJ2-1; D is perhaps TRBD1 or TRBD2 (5 bases each). The CDR3 is 19 amino acids. V was shortened by 0 bases and J by 9 bases, with 27 bases between the two germline ends. Germline V gene data show CDR1 as LNHDA and CDR2 as SQIVND (reference sequence). CDR3 in DNA: TGTGCCAGTAGTATAGAAATCGGGGCTACCCGTATACTGGTGGGTGAGCAGTTCTTC. Protein sequence: CASSIEIGATRILVGEQFF.

The CDR3 reads CASSEQGYGYTF. DNA for the CDR3: TGTGCCAGCAGTGAACAGGGCTATGGCTACACCTTC. The rearrangement joins TRBV6-5 to TRBJ1-2; tentative D call: TRBD1 (6 bases). Between the trimmed V and J ends, which lost 5 bases and 4 bases, there was a span of 8 bases. The CDR3 covers 12 residues. Germline CDR1 and CDR2: MNHEY and SVGAGI.

In nucleotides, the CDR3 is TGCGCCAGCAGCTTGGAGGGACAGGGGAGGAACACTGAAGCTTTCTTT. Protein sequence: CASSLEGQGRNTEAFF. The chain carries TRBV5-1 and TRBJ1-1, with 10 positions matching TRBD1. Germline V gene lookup returns CDR1 SGHRS and CDR2 YFSETQ. V was clipped by 0 bases and J by 1 base; unmatched bases: 3. This CDR3 comprises 16 residues.

This sequence joins TRBV6-4 and TRBJ2-2, with D possibly matching TRBD1 (6 bases). V dropped 8 bases and J dropped 7 bases, with 11 bases sitting between them. Germline-derived CDR1 and CDR2 are MRHNA and SNTAGT. CDR3 length equals 12 residues. In DNA, the CDR3 is TGTGCCAGCCTGCAGGGGAACGGGGAGCTGTTTTTT. It specifies CASLQGNGELFF.

The rearrangement joins TRBV9 to TRBJ2-3, with D possibly called TRBD1 or TRBD2 (6 bases each). Germline lookup yields CDR1 SGDLS and CDR2 YYNGEE. V was cut by 2 bases and J by 1 base, with 11 bases left in between. The CDR3 is 15 amino acids. The CDR3 region is CASSVLGGRTDTQYF. The CDR3 DNA reads as TGTGCCAGCAGCGTGCTTGGGGGGCGCACAGATACGCAGTATTTT.

V usage is TRBV30 and J usage is TRBJ1-2, with D perhaps TRBD1 (5 bases). The CDR3 is 16 amino acids. With 0 bases removed from V and 4 bases from J, the gap between germline ends came to 18 bases. Looked up from germline, CDR1 is GTSNPN and CDR2 is SVGIG (reference sequence). The CDR3 nucleotides are TGTGCCTGGAGTGTAAGGGGCAGGGAGGGCCTCTATGGCTACACCTTC. It codes for CAWSVRGREGLYGYTF.

The genes are TRBV7-3 and TRBJ2-3; weak D call: TRBD2 (5 bases). V lost 1 base and J lost 0, with 8 bases in between. The CDR3 sequence is 15 residues long. The germline CDR1 and CDR2 sequences are SGHTA and FQGTGA. CDR3 amino acids: CASSLRASSTDTQYF. Here the CDR3 DNA reads TGTGCCAGCAGCTTAAGGGCTAGCAGCACAGATACGCAGTATTTT.

This clone was recorded once. V usage is TRBV7-2 and J usage is TRBJ2-2, with D unclear. The CDR3 is 13 residues long. V was clipped by 7 bases and J by 4 bases, with 10 bases between them. CDR1 and CDR2 (germline): SGHTA, FQGNSA. CDR3 loop: CASTRLLTGELFF. CDR3 bases: TGTGCCAGCACCAGGCTTCTCACCGGGGAGCTGTTTTTT.

Only one count was recorded for this clone. The V gene is TRBV19, the J gene TRBJ2-7; 7 positions agree with TRBD2. Germline CDR1 and CDR2: LNHDA and SQIVND (reference sequence). J gave up 4 bases and V 3 bases, and 9 bases lay outside the gene matches. The CDR3 runs to 15 residues. CDR3 in amino acids: CASSIRGARGYEQYF. In DNA form, the CDR3 reads TGTGCCAGTAGTATTCGGGGCGCGCGGGGGTACGAGCAGTACTTC.

This clone was counted once. This specimen includes other DNA sequences encoding the same CDR3. The V call is TRBV11-2, the J call TRBJ2-7, with TRBD2 identical over 10 bases. CDR3 length: 15 residues. V shed 1 base and J 1 base; nucleotides not matched to a gene: 1. Germline assignment: CDR1 SGHAT and CDR2 FQNNGV. CDR3 DNA: TGTGCCAGCAGCTTAGGGACTAGCGGTTCCTACGAGCAGTACTTC. Translating gives CASSLGTSGSYEQYF. The full variable domain, in which reference TRBV11-2 and TRBJ2-7 provide the parts outside the CDR3, is EAGVAQSPRYKIIEKRQSVAFWCNPISGHATLYWYQQILGQGPKLLIQFQNNGVVDDSQLPKDRFSAERLKGVDSTLKIQPAKLEDSAVYLCASSLGTSGSYEQYFGPGTRLTVT.

V usage is TRBV5-8 and J usage is TRBJ2-4, with no clear D. The V and J ends lost 2 bases and 1 base respectively, with 7 bases between them. CDR1 is SGHTS, CDR2 YDEGEE, per germline. The length of the CDR3 is 14 residues. The CDR3 sequence is CASSLKGAKNIQYF. The CDR3 coding sequence is TGTGCCAGCAGCTTAAAAGGGGCCAAAAACATTCAGTACTTC.

This clone was recorded only once. The genes are TRBV11-3 and TRBJ2-3; 7 bases fit TRBD1. The CDR3 loop spans 14 amino acids. Trimming at V came to 4 bases and at J to 3 bases, leaving 4 bases not matched to a gene. The germline V gene encodes CDR1 SGHNT and CDR2 YENEEA. CDR3 in DNA: TGTGCCAGCAGCTCGGGACAGTCAACAGATACGCAGTATTTT. The encoded protein is CASSSGQSTDTQYF.

The rearrangement joins TRBV6-1 to TRBJ1-3; D unclear. The CDR3 covers 18 residues. The V end lost 4 bases, the J end lost 7 bases, and 26 bases lay between the germline ends. In germline, CDR1 is MNHNS, CDR2 SASEGT. The CDR3 sequence is CASSAWSEPPGKWNTIYF. The DNA of the CDR3 is TGTGCCAGCAGTGCATGGTCGGAACCGCCTGGCAAATGGAACACCATATATTTT.

The chain is built from TRBV5-4 and TRBJ2-2; D is undetermined. The CDR3 loop spans 14 amino acids. Germline V gives CDR1 SGHNT, CDR2 YYREEE (reference sequence). V was trimmed by 1 base and J by 1 base, leaving 5 bases between them. The CDR3 DNA sequence: TGTGCCAGCAGCTTGATAGGGAACACCGGGGAGCTGTTTTTT. It yields the protein CASSLIGNTGELFF.

In regard to this clone: Germline is not matched at one junction end, which may reflect a read error. This rearrangement joins TRBV6-1 to TRBJ2-2, with unresolved D. Germline loops: CDR1 MNHNS, CDR2 SASEGT. CDR3 length: 15 residues. CDR3 nucleotides: TGTGTCAGCAGACCATCTAGACAGAACACCGGGGAGCTGTTTTTT. Protein product: CVSRPSRQNTGELFF.

The chain recombines TRBV6-5 with TRBJ2-5, with D possibly matching TRBD1 (5 bases). With the DNA end fitting TRBJ2-7 better, the J assignment may be wrong. CDR1 is MNHEY and CDR2 is SVGAGI in the germline V gene. The CDR3 is made up of 16 amino acids. The CDR3: CASSYTRQSNSYEQYF. In DNA form, the CDR3 reads TGTGCCAGCAGTTACACCCGACAGTCCAACTCCTACGAGCAGTACTTC.

The rearrangement links TRBV30 to TRBJ2-1, with D tentatively TRBD1 (7 bases). The V end lost 3 bases, the J end lost 8 bases, and 17 bases lay between the germline ends. The CDR3 length is 14 residues. CDR1 is GTSNPN and CDR2 is SVGIG in the germline V gene (reference sequence). The CDR3 DNA sequence: TGTGCCTGGAGGGAGGGGGCTGGGACCTATGAGCAGTTCTTC. This encodes CAWREGAGTYEQFF.

This chain links TRBV12-5 with TRBJ2-5; no clear D gene. This CDR3 is built from 12 residues. The germline CDR1 and CDR2 sequences are LGHNT and FRNRAP. Trimming stripped 3 bases from V and 5 bases from J, with 7 bases between. This CDR3 is CASGFTSETQYF. The CDR3 DNA sequence: TGTGCTAGTGGTTTTACGTCGGAGACCCAGTACTTC.